A single sample is the source of the 28 T cell receptor beta chains below, sequenced in a study of shared clonotypes between healthy human individuals. Only in-frame clones appear in the TCRdb table, and some are missing; sequencing was by immunoSEQ multiplex PCR. The top ten hold approximately 0.56% of the sample, which has more than 1 million clones, more than 75% seen once. What was sequenced was memory CD4+ T cells from PBMCs. Subset: CD45RA-negative fraction. These receptors all come from a man younger than 35 in good health. Some clones in this sample may be carry-over from other donors' samples.

V usage is TRBV9 and J usage is TRBJ2-7; TRBD1 matches at 9 bases. CDR1 and CDR2 from the germline V gene are SGDLS and YYNGEE. The CDR3 sequence is 14 residues long. Trimming at V came to 4 bases and at J to 3 bases, leaving 5 bases not matched to a gene. The CDR3 region has the DNA TGTGCCAGCAGCAATTCGGACAGGGGCTACGAGCAGTACTTC. This translates into CASSNSDRGYEQYF. Supplemented by reference TRBV9 and TRBJ2-7, the full variable domain reads DSGVTQTPKHLITATGQRVTLRCSPRSGDLSVYWYQQSLDQGLQFLIQYYNGEERAKGNILERFSAQQFPDLHSELNLSSLELGDSALYFCASSNSDRGYEQYFGPGTRLTVT.

The chain couples TRBV7-2 to TRBJ2-7; 11 bases align to TRBD2. The CDR3 runs to 15 residues. The trim removed 5 bases at V and 3 bases at J, leaving 6 bases unmatched. Germline V gene data show CDR1 as SGHTA and CDR2 as FQGNSA. CDR3 in DNA: TGTGCCAGCAGCACCCTAGCGGGAGGTGTCTACGAGCAGTACTTC. Translating gives CASSTLAGGVYEQYF.

The chain carries TRBV28 and TRBJ1-1; D uncertain. The CDR3 covers 14 residues. The V gene lost 2 bases and the J gene lost 0 bases, with 7 bases spanning the gap. CDR1 and CDR2 from the germline V gene are MDHEN and SYDVKM. This CDR3 reads CASSLGYMNTEAFF. CDR3 in DNA: TGTGCCAGCAGTTTAGGGTATATGAACACTGAAGCTTTCTTT.

Concerning this clone: The same CDR3 can be traced to other DNA sequences in this sample. The chain links TRBV28 to TRBJ2-3; 8 nucleotides line up with TRBD1. Germline CDR1 and CDR2: MDHEN and SYDVKM. Losses at the gene ends were 3 bases for V and 2 bases for J; bases not matched to a gene: 1. The CDR3 runs 14 residues. The CDR3 region is CASSLGQDTDTQYF. The CDR3 DNA reads TGTGCCAGCAGTTTGGGACAGGACACAGATACGCAGTATTTT.

The chain combines TRBV5-4 with TRBJ1-2; D gene ambiguous. V was cut by 0 bases and J by 8 bases, with 11 bases left in between. Germline V gene sequence: CDR1 SGHNT, CDR2 YYREEE (reference sequence). The CDR3 loop spans 13 amino acids. The CDR3 protein is CASSLVGAEGYTF. CDR3 DNA: TGTGCCAGCAGCTTGGTGGGCGCGGAGGGCTACACCTTC. Filled out from reference TRBV5-4 and TRBJ1-2, the complete variable domain reads ETGVTQSPTHLIKTRGQQVTLRCSSQSGHNTVSWYQQALGQGPQFIFQYYREEENGRGNFPPRFSGLQFPNYSSELNVNALELDDSALYLCASSLVGAEGYTFGSGTRLTVV.

This clone was counted a few times. The J gene is TRBJ1-1, the V gene TRBV30; D is ambiguous. This CDR3 is 13 amino acids long. CDR1 GTSNPN and CDR2 SVGIG come from the germline V gene (reference sequence). The ends were cut back, 2 bases at V and 5 bases at J, with 12 bases in the middle. CDR3 residues: CAWSYLVRTEAFF. As DNA, the CDR3 is TGTGCCTGGAGTTATCTCGTAAGGACTGAAGCTTTCTTT.

This chain joins TRBV29-1 and TRBJ2-7; 10 bases match TRBD1. CDR3 length equals 13 residues. V shed 4 bases and J 4 bases; nucleotides not matched to a gene: 4. The germline CDR1 and CDR2 sequences are SQVTM and ANQGSEA. The CDR3 DNA is TGCAGCGTTGGAGACAGGGGGCTGTACGAGCAGTACTTC. It codes for CSVGDRGLYEQYF.

The CDR3 protein is CASSLQGVHTGELFF. CDR3 DNA sequence: TGTGCCAGCTCACTACAGGGGGTCCACACCGGGGAGCTGTTTTTT. The chain joins TRBV18 to TRBJ2-2, with TRBD1 matching 8 bases. V lost 4 bases to trimming and J lost 3 bases; unmatched junction nucleotides: 4. The CDR3 length is 15 residues. Germline CDR1 KGHSH, CDR2 LQKENI. Together with reference TRBV18 and TRBJ2-2, the CDR3 gives the full variable domain: NAGVMQNPRHLVRRRGQEARLRCSPMKGHSHVYWYRQLPEEGLKFMVYLQKENIIDESGMPKERFSAEFPKEGPSILRIQQVVRGDSAAYFCASSLQGVHTGELFFGEGSRLTVL.

CDR3 DNA sequence: TGTGCCAGCAGTATGGGCGGGATCAATGAGCAGTTCTTC. This sequence encodes CASSMGGINEQFF. The chain carries TRBV27 and TRBJ2-1; possibly TRBD2 for D (6 bases). CDR3 length: 13 amino acids. V lost 5 bases to trimming and J lost 6 bases, with 11 bases between them. In germline, CDR1 is MNHEY, CDR2 SMNVEV (reference sequence).

This chain joins TRBV6-6 and TRBJ2-3; D might be TRBD2 (6 bases). Trimming pared 2 bases from V and 6 bases from J, leaving 15 bases between. CDR1 MNHNY and CDR2 SVGAGI come from the germline V gene (reference sequence). This CDR3 is built from 15 residues. The CDR3 region has the DNA TGTGCCAGCAGTTACCAGCGGGTTGGGGCGGATACGCAGTATTTT. Amino acid sequence: CASSYQRVGADTQYF.

The chain uses TRBV29-1 and TRBJ2-5; TRBD2 matches at 7 bases. The V gene end was trimmed by 3 bases and the J gene end by 5 bases; junction bases not matched to a gene: 6. Germline lookup yields CDR1 SQVTM and CDR2 ANQGSEA. This CDR3 comprises 13 residues. CDR3 region: CSVDWGGSETQYF. The DNA for the CDR3 is TGCAGCGTTGATTGGGGGGGGTCTGAGACCCAGTACTTC.

With respect to this clone: Additional DNA sequences in this sample encode the identical CDR3. The chain couples TRBV5-4 to TRBJ2-3, with 7 bases aligning to TRBD1. The CDR3 loop spans 14 amino acids. Germline trimming cut 2 bases from V and 0 bases from J; bases unmatched to any gene: 0. Per germline, CDR1 SGHNT and CDR2 YYREEE (reference sequence). CDR3 loop: CASSFRGSTDTQYF. CDR3 sequence (DNA): TGTGCCAGCAGCTTCAGGGGGAGCACAGATACGCAGTATTTT. Complete variable domain (other parts from reference TRBV5-4 and TRBJ2-3): ETGVTQSPTHLIKTRGQQVTLRCSSQSGHNTVSWYQQALGQGPQFIFQYYREEENGRGNFPPRFSGLQFPNYSSELNVNALELDDSALYLCASSFRGSTDTQYFGPGTRLTVL.

The rearrangement links TRBV10-3 to TRBJ2-1; tentatively, D is TRBD2 (5 bases). From germline, CDR1 is ENHRY and CDR2 SYGVKD. The CDR3 extends over 11 amino acids. Trimming removed 11 bases at V and 0 bases at J, with 5 bases between. CDR3 in amino acids: CAGSSYNEQFF. CDR3 sequence (DNA): TGTGCCGGGAGCTCCTACAATGAGCAGTTCTTC.

This chain uses TRBV18 with TRBJ2-1; D ambiguous. The CDR3 runs to 15 residues. Germline values: CDR1 KGHSH, CDR2 LQKENI. Deletions cut 3 bases from V and 4 bases from J, with 13 bases between. In DNA, the CDR3 is TGTGCCAGCTCACCTAGGGCCGCCCAGTACAATGAGCAGTTCTTC. Its protein product is CASSPRAAQYNEQFF.

This chain connects TRBV5-4 to TRBJ2-7, with a possible D match to TRBD2 (5 bases). The CDR3 extends over 11 amino acids. V was pared by 4 bases and J by 3 bases, with 5 bases between. Germline V CDR1 and CDR2: SGHNT, YYREEE (reference sequence). CDR3 residues: CASSRDYEQYF. The CDR3 DNA reads TGTGCCAGCAGCCGGGACTACGAGCAGTACTTC.

The rearrangement joins TRBV7-9 to TRBJ1-2, with 7 bases lining up with TRBD1. The V gene's germline CDR1 is SEHNR and CDR2 FQNEAQ (reference sequence). CDR3 length: 14 amino acids. V shed 2 bases, J shed 4 bases, and the junction held 4 bases outside the gene matches. This chain's CDR3 is CASSLSGQVYGYTF. The CDR3 coding sequence is TGTGCCAGCAGCTTATCAGGACAGGTCTATGGCTACACCTTC.

Comment on this clone: The junction differs from germline at one of its ends, possibly a read error. V gene TRBV11-1 combines with J gene TRBJ2-7; no clear D gene. The CDR3 covers 10 residues. Germline assignment: CDR1 SGHAT and CDR2 FQDESV (reference sequence). The CDR3 sequence is CASSLVTKHF. The CDR3 nucleotides read TGTGCCAGCAGCTTAGTAACGAAGCACTTC.

This chain uses TRBV9 with TRBJ1-1; the D gene is possibly TRBD1 (6 bases). The CDR3 loop spans 15 amino acids. From germline, CDR1 is SGDLS and CDR2 YYNGEE. V gave up 2 bases and J gave up 5 bases, with 16 bases separating them. The CDR3 DNA is TGTGCCAGCAGCGTGACAGGAGTACACCCTACTGAAGCTTTCTTT. Encoded protein: CASSVTGVHPTEAFF.

V usage is TRBV28 and J usage is TRBJ1-2; 7 bases fit TRBD1. J was trimmed by 0 bases and V by 6 bases; bases with no gene match: 13. Germline CDR1 MDHEN, CDR2 SYDVKM. The CDR3 totals 17 residues. In nucleotides, the CDR3 is TGTGCCAGCAGGGGGATAGGGACAGCAAGAGCTAACTATGGCTACACCTTC. The encoded protein is CASRGIGTARANYGYTF.

The chain combines TRBV28 with TRBJ2-7; the D is unclear. The CDR3 extends over 13 amino acids. Germline V gene data show CDR1 as MDHEN and CDR2 as SYDVKM. Trimming took off 3 bases at V and 2 bases at J, with 8 bases between the two ends. The CDR3 bases are TGTGCCAGCAGTTTCGTTCTGGCCTACGAGCAGTACTTC. It codes for CASSFVLAYEQYF. Together with reference TRBV28 and TRBJ2-7, the CDR3 gives the full variable domain: DVKVTQSSRYLVKRTGEKVFLECVQDMDHENMFWYRQDPGLGLRLIYFSYDVKMKEKGDIPEGYSVSREKKERFSLILESASTNQTSMYLCASSFVLAYEQYFGPGTRLTVT.

The chain employs TRBV11-1 and TRBJ2-3; 11 bases align to TRBD2. Losses at the gene ends were 3 bases for V and 3 bases for J; bases not matched to a gene: 2. The CDR3 covers 15 residues. Germline-derived CDR1 and CDR2 are SGHAT and FQDESV (reference sequence). The chain's CDR3 is CASSFSGRATDTQYF. The DNA for the CDR3 is TGTGCCAGCAGCTTTAGCGGGAGGGCGACAGATACGCAGTATTTT. The full variable domain, its missing parts supplied by reference TRBV11-1 and TRBJ2-3, is EAEVAQSPRYKITEKSQAVAFWCDPISGHATLYWYRQILGQGPELLVQFQDESVVDDSQLPKDRFSAERLKGVDSTLKIQPAELGDSAMYLCASSFSGRATDTQYFGPGTRLTVL.

This clone was observed a few times. CDR3 bases: TGTGCCAGCAGCCGTTTATCGACAGGGGGCGGAGAGACCCAGTACTTC. Residues: CASSRLSTGGGETQYF. This chain links TRBV5-4 with TRBJ2-5; the match to TRBD1 covers 10 bases. The V gene's germline CDR1 is SGHNT and CDR2 YYREEE (reference sequence). J gave up 4 bases and V 4 bases, and 10 bases lay outside the gene matches. This CDR3 has 16 residues.

The chain carries TRBV10-3 and TRBJ1-1; no firm D call. In germline, CDR1 is ENHRY, CDR2 SYGVKD. The length of the CDR3 is 13 residues. V was clipped by 0 bases and J by 6 bases, with 8 bases between them. This CDR3 reads CAISESSEAEAFF. CDR3 DNA: TGTGCCATCAGTGAGTCGTCCGAGGCTGAAGCTTTCTTT.

This chain joins TRBV5-1 and TRBJ2-3; D is possibly TRBD1 (6 bases). V gave up 4 bases and J gave up 3 bases, with 18 bases separating them. The CDR3 has 16 amino acids. In germline, CDR1 is SGHRS, CDR2 YFSETQ. The CDR3 spells CASSTGQGLGTDTQYF. The CDR3 nucleotides are TGCGCCAGCAGCACCGGCCAGGGGTTGGGAACAGATACGCAGTATTTT.

This clone was picked up many times. This chain connects TRBV11-2 to TRBJ2-7; D possibly corresponds to TRBD2 (7 bases). This CDR3 region has 18 residues. V was pared by 1 base and J by 0 bases, with 19 bases between. The germline V gene encodes CDR1 SGHAT and CDR2 FQNNGV. CDR3 region: CASSLGRGGDRPSYEQYF. The CDR3 DNA reads TGTGCCAGCAGCTTAGGTAGGGGGGGGGACCGACCCTCCTACGAGCAGTACTTC.

The rearrangement uses TRBV10-3 and TRBJ1-2; D is possibly TRBD1 (5 bases). Germline-derived CDR1 and CDR2 are ENHRY and SYGVKD. The CDR3 loop spans 13 amino acids. Trimming took off 11 bases at V and 3 bases at J, with 16 bases between the two ends. The CDR3 nucleotides read TGTGCCTCAGGGCCGTCGTTGGACTATGGCTACACCTTC. Translation gives CASGPSLDYGYTF.

This chain connects TRBV15 to TRBJ1-5, with D possibly TRBD1 on 5 matching bases. Trimming stripped 4 bases from V and 7 bases from J, with 8 bases between. This CDR3 comprises 12 residues. Germline values: CDR1 LNHNV, CDR2 YYDKDF (reference sequence). The CDR3 region is CATSIGVQPQHF. CDR3 coding DNA: TGTGCCACCAGCATAGGGGTCCAGCCCCAGCATTTT. Using reference TRBV15 and TRBJ1-5 for the parts outside the CDR3, the full variable domain is DAMVIQNPRYQVTQFGKPVTLSCSQTLNHNVMYWYQQKSSQAPKLLFHYYDKDFNNEADTPDNFQSRRPNTSFCFLDIRSPGLGDTAMYLCATSIGVQPQHFGDGTRLSIL.

The chain couples TRBV2 to TRBJ1-2, with D unresolved. Germline values: CDR1 SNHLY, CDR2 FYNNEI. V lost 3 bases and J 8 bases, leaving 16 bases between the germline ends. The CDR3 spans 14 residues. CDR3 protein: CASSEAGYRGGYTF. In nucleotides, the CDR3 is TGTGCCAGCAGTGAGGCCGGATACCGTGGCGGCTACACCTTC.